These 18 T cell receptor beta chains came from one sample sequenced in a study of blood T cell repertoires in COVID-19 (dated by TCRdb to about 2020). Preparation of the library involved the immunoSEQ multiplex PCR assay. The source is immuneACCESS, and TCRdb retained only in-frame sequences with V and J called. Part of the clones is not carried over; for the studies checked, unresolved V genes explain less than half of this, and the remainder is unexplained. For this sample there are 200,000 to 250,000 clones; under 85% appear just once. The ten largest clones capture about 2% of the sample. The sample comprised peripheral blood. All receptors derive from a man younger than 40 who had recovered from COVID-19.

The chain recombines TRBV21-1 with TRBJ1-2. TRBV21-1 is a documented pseudogene. The CDR3 sequence is 17 residues long. CDR3 in amino acids: CASSNKGGELVCYGYTF. The DNA of the CDR3 is TGTGCCAGCAGCAATAAGGGGGGGGAATTAGTCTGCTATGGCTACACCTTC.

The J gene is TRBJ2-1, the V gene TRBV7-9; D is perhaps TRBD1 (5 bases). Between the trimmed V and J ends, which lost 2 bases and 6 bases, there was a span of 5 bases. In germline, CDR1 is SEHNR, CDR2 FQNEAQ (reference sequence). The CDR3 extends over 12 amino acids. CDR3 amino acids: CASSLRGNEQFF. The CDR3 DNA reads TGTGCCAGCAGCTTAAGGGGCAATGAGCAGTTCTTC.

The chain employs TRBV5-1 and TRBJ1-1, with D possibly matching TRBD1 (6 bases). This CDR3 is built from 16 residues. Germline assignment: CDR1 SGHRS and CDR2 YFSETQ. V was pared by 0 bases and J by 7 bases, with 19 bases between. CDR3 amino acids: CASSLGQGPTFGEAFF. The DNA of the CDR3 is TGCGCCAGCAGCTTGGGGCAGGGGCCAACGTTCGGTGAAGCTTTCTTT.

The V and J genes are TRBV7-2 and TRBJ1-5; no definite D call. The CDR3 covers 13 residues. CDR1 and CDR2 (germline): SGHTA, FQGNSA. V was trimmed by 3 bases and J by 7 bases, leaving 10 bases between them. The CDR3 coding sequence is TGTGCCAGCAGCTTCTTTGGCTGGCAGCCCCAGCATTTT. This encodes CASSFFGWQPQHF.

This clone was recorded only once. The chain is built from TRBV11-2 and TRBJ2-7, with TRBD2 matching over 11 bases. Germline V gene sequence: CDR1 SGHAT, CDR2 FQNNGV. The CDR3 length is 16 residues. V was pared by 0 bases and J by 4 bases, with 5 bases of the junction left unmatched. The CDR3 spells CASSLDPLAGGYEQYF. Written as DNA, the CDR3 is TGTGCCAGCAGCTTAGACCCTCTAGCGGGGGGTTACGAGCAGTACTTC.

The rearrangement uses TRBV5-1 and TRBJ1-4; D is undetermined. Germline lookup yields CDR1 SGHRS and CDR2 YFSETQ. V was clipped by 4 bases and J by 0 bases, with 10 bases between them. The length of the CDR3 is 15 residues. The CDR3 reads CASSRRVATNEKLFF. DNA of the CDR3: TGCGCCAGCAGCAGGAGGGTTGCAACTAATGAAAAACTGTTTTTT.

This rearrangement joins TRBV6-5 to TRBJ1-5; 8 bases line up with TRBD1. The length of the CDR3 is 14 residues. The germline V gene encodes CDR1 MNHEY and CDR2 SVGAGI. V trimming: 5 bases; J trimming: 7 bases; junction bases outside the gene matches: 7. This CDR3 reads CASSRQGAWQPQHF. The CDR3 DNA reads TGTGCCAGCAGTAGGCAGGGGGCTTGGCAGCCCCAGCATTTT.

This chain uses TRBV19 with TRBJ2-7, with 9 bases that match TRBD1. CDR1 is LNHDA, CDR2 SQIVND, per germline (reference sequence). The CDR3 has 14 residues. The V and J ends lost 5 bases and 5 bases, in that order; junction bases with no gene match: 7. The CDR3 is CASSEGQGIDEQYF. In DNA form, the CDR3 reads TGTGCCAGTAGTGAGGGACAGGGAATCGACGAGCAGTACTTC.

The chain has TRBV9 and TRBJ1-2, with 9 bases aligning to TRBD1. CDR3 length: 18 amino acids. Trimming took 4 bases from V and 4 from J; bases not matched to a gene: 17. Germline assignment: CDR1 SGDLS and CDR2 YYNGEE. CDR3 loop: CASSSFPGQGSSGYGYTF. CDR3 in DNA: TGTGCCAGCAGCTCATTCCCGGGACAGGGTTCTTCAGGCTATGGCTACACCTTC. The full variable domain, completed using reference TRBV9 and TRBJ1-2, is DSGVTQTPKHLITATGQRVTLRCSPRSGDLSVYWYQQSLDQGLQFLIQYYNGEERAKGNILERFSAQQFPDLHSELNLSSLELGDSALYFCASSSFPGQGSSGYGYTFGSGTRLTVV.

V gene TRBV5-4 combines with J gene TRBJ1-1; possibly TRBD1 for D (6 bases). The germline CDR1 and CDR2 sequences are SGHNT and YYREEE (reference sequence). With 6 bases removed from V and 6 bases from J, the gap between germline ends came to 12 bases. The CDR3 spans 12 residues. CDR3 in amino acids: CASNAGDAEAFF. The CDR3, as DNA: TGTGCCAGCAACGCAGGGGACGCTGAAGCTTTCTTT.

This rearrangement joins TRBV5-1 to TRBJ2-5; 8 bases match TRBD2. J lost 7 bases, V lost 3 bases, and 8 bases had no gene match. Looked up from germline, CDR1 is SGHRS and CDR2 is YFSETQ. CDR3 length: 14 residues. CDR3 coding DNA: TGCGCCAGCAGCTCCCCGGGAGGGGACGGGACCCAGTACTTC. This codes for CASSSPGGDGTQYF.

The chain is built from TRBV24-1 and TRBJ2-3; TRBD2 matches at 12 bases. V lost 4 bases and J lost 4; bases outside the gene matches: 5. Germline V gives CDR1 KGHDR, CDR2 SFDVKD. The CDR3 has 16 amino acids. The CDR3 bases are TGTGCCACCAGTGACCCGGGACTAGCGGGTGCAGATACGCAGTATTTT. This sequence encodes CATSDPGLAGADTQYF.

This chain links TRBV11-2 with TRBJ1-4, with 8 positions matching TRBD1. Trimming took 0 bases from V and 8 from J; bases not matched to a gene: 14. CDR3 length: 18 residues. Germline V gene sequence: CDR1 SGHAT, CDR2 FQNNGV. This chain's CDR3 is CASSLDPPTQGAWEKLFF. The CDR3 region has the DNA TGTGCCAGCAGCTTAGATCCCCCCACGCAGGGGGCGTGGGAAAAACTGTTTTTT.

The chain carries TRBV9 and TRBJ2-3; TRBD2 is a possible D gene (6 bases). With 0 bases removed from V and 2 bases from J, the gap between germline ends came to 13 bases. The CDR3 contains 16 residues. CDR1 and CDR2 from the germline V gene are SGDLS and YYNGEE. The CDR3 loop is CASSVGASVSTDTQYF. The CDR3 nucleotides are TGTGCCAGCAGCGTAGGTGCTAGCGTCTCCACAGATACGCAGTATTTT.

V is TRBV19 and J is TRBJ1-6, with 7 bases lining up with TRBD1. The CDR3 has 18 residues. V dropped 5 bases and J dropped 0; count of bases not matched to a gene: 10. Germline V gene sequence: CDR1 LNHDA, CDR2 SQIVND (reference sequence). The CDR3 sequence is CASSFETGSISYNSPLHF. CDR3 sequence (DNA): TGTGCCAGTAGTTTCGAGACAGGGTCGATCTCCTATAATTCACCCCTCCACTTT.

This chain uses TRBV29-1 with TRBJ2-2; D is perhaps TRBD2 (6 bases). The CDR3 sequence is 15 residues long. Germline CDR1 and CDR2: SQVTM and ANQGSEA. CDR3 in DNA: TGCGGCTACCTTTCCGGGACTCCGAACACCGGGGAGCTGTTTTTT. Its translation: CGYLSGTPNTGELFF.

This clone showed up just once. CDR3 sequence: CASSRSPRNTIYF. The CDR3 DNA reads as TGTGCCAGCAGCCGGTCTCCTAGAAACACCATATATTTT. The chain is built from TRBV3-1 (or the pseudogene TRBV3-2) and TRBJ1-3; D is ambiguous. The germline gives CDR1 LGHDT, CDR2 YNNKEL (reference sequence). The CDR3 extends over 13 amino acids. The V and J ends lost 4 bases and 5 bases respectively, with 9 bases between them.

The CDR3 DNA sequence: TGTGCCAGCACCGGTGGGTGGGGGGAATACAATGAGCAGTTCTTC. It encodes CASTGGWGEYNEQFF. This sequence joins TRBV7-9 and TRBJ2-1; D is possibly TRBD2 (6 bases). V was trimmed by 7 bases and J by 4 bases, leaving 17 bases between them. The CDR3 runs to 15 residues. CDR1 and CDR2 from the germline V gene are SEHNR and FQNEAQ (reference sequence).